This is a list of T cell receptor beta chains from one sample in a study of blood T cell repertoires in COVID-19. Produced via immunoSEQ multiplex PCR; TCRdb's table is partial and in-frame only. The table has approximately 470,000 clones, about nine tenths seen once. Sequenced sample: PBMCs or T cells enriched from blood (not recorded which). The receptor set was obtained from a woman aged 18 to 35 who had recovered from COVID-19. Both conserved end residues are part of each CDR3. The D gene is left open where the match is weak. Clone size is stated in some rows and not others, as once, few, many or a class when expanded.

V	J	D	size	DNA	CDR3
TRBV2	TRBJ1-2	.	.	TGTGCCAGCGGGAGCGCCAACCCCTCCTATACTCCCTATGGCTACACCTTC	CASGSANPSYTPYGYTF
TRBV7-9	TRBJ1-4	TRBD1	.	TGTGCCAGCAGCTCGGGACAGGGTAATGAAAAACTGTTTTTT	CASSSGQGNEKLFF
TRBV7-9	TRBJ2-1	TRBD1	.	TGTGCCAGCAGCAATCAGGGGGCTTACAATGAGCAGTTCTTC	CASSNQGAYNEQFF
TRBV27	TRBJ1-1	.	.	TGTGCCAGCAGTTTCCTTGGGGGCAAAAGGAGCACTGAAGCTTTCTTT	CASSFLGGKRSTEAFF
TRBV4-1	TRBJ1-6	.	.	TGCGCCAGCAGCCAAGGGAACGGGGAGGGCAATTCACCCCTCCACTTT	CASSQGNGEGNSPLHF
TRBV6-6	TRBJ2-7	TRBD2	.	TGTGCCAGCAGCCATCTGTTAGCGGGGGGGCCCAACGAGCAGTACTTC	CASSHLLAGGPNEQYF
TRBV30	TRBJ1-3	.	.	TGTGCCTGGGGTATAGGAAACACCATATATTTT	CAWGIGNTIYF
TRBV27	TRBJ2-7	TRBD1	.	TGTGCCAGCAGTTTCCGCCTCCGGACAGGGGACTACGAGCAGTACTTC	CASSFRLRTGDYEQYF
TRBV3-1/TRBV3-2	TRBJ1-3	.	once	TGTGCCAGCAGCCAAGATAGAGGGGGCTCTGGAAACACCATATATTTT	CASSQDRGGSGNTIYF
TRBV3-1/TRBV3-2	TRBJ2-1	TRBD2	.	TGTGCCAGCAGCCAGACTAGCGGGGGGCAGGAGCAGTTCTTC	CASSQTSGGQEQFF